A single sample gave rise to the 14 T cell receptor beta chains below, sequenced in a study of blood T cell repertoires in COVID-19. The repertoire was sequenced with immunoSEQ multiplex PCR; TCRdb's copy has only in-frame clones and lacks some. The sample lists approximately 120,000 clones; 55% to 70% were seen once. The sequenced sample was peripheral blood. All receptors come from a woman between 65 and 79 years old with acute or convalescent COVID-19.

The chain is built from TRBV3-1 (or the pseudogene TRBV3-2) and TRBJ2-1; 10 nucleotides line up with TRBD2. Trimming at V came to 2 bases and at J to 3 bases, leaving 4 bases not matched to a gene. The CDR3 has 16 amino acids. Germline V CDR1 and CDR2: LGHDT, YNNKEL (reference sequence). The CDR3 region has the DNA TGTGCCAGCAGCCAATCGGGGACTAGCGACTACAATGAGCAGTTCTTC. Amino acids: CASSQSGTSDYNEQFF.

The gene calls are TRBV6-5 and TRBJ2-1, with D perhaps matching TRBD2 (5 bases). Trimming stripped 7 bases from V and 10 bases from J, with 17 bases between. Germline V gene lookup returns CDR1 MNHEY and CDR2 SVGAGI. CDR3 length: 13 residues. The CDR3 protein is CASKASFVGEQFF. CDR3 coding DNA: TGTGCCAGCAAGGCTAGCTTCGTCGGCGAGCAGTTCTTC.

V is TRBV14 and J is TRBJ2-1; 8 bases are a match to TRBD2. This CDR3 comprises 16 residues. Trimming took 1 base from V and 4 from J; bases not matched to a gene: 6. Germline V lookup: CDR1 SGHDN, CDR2 FVKESK. CDR3 nucleotide sequence: TGTGCCAGCAGCCAAGGCATAGCGGGAAAATACAATGAGCAGTTCTTC. Protein: CASSQGIAGKYNEQFF.

The chain links TRBV18 to TRBJ1-4; 7 positions match TRBD1. CDR1 is KGHSH and CDR2 is LQKENI in the germline V gene. With V trimmed by 1 base and J by 4 bases, 3 bases remained unmatched. The CDR3 length is 15 residues. The CDR3 region has the DNA TGTGCCAGCTCACCACGACAGGGCCGTAATGAAAAACTGTTTTTT. Residues: CASSPRQGRNEKLFF. Using reference TRBV18 and TRBJ1-4 for the parts outside the CDR3, the full variable domain is NAGVMQNPRHLVRRRGQEARLRCSPMKGHSHVYWYRQLPEEGLKFMVYLQKENIIDESGMPKERFSAEFPKEGPSILRIQQVVRGDSAAYFCASSPRQGRNEKLFFGSGTQLSVL.

The chain links TRBV27 to TRBJ2-1, with a possible D match to TRBD1 (7 bases). The germline V gene has CDR1 MNHEY and CDR2 SMNVEV (reference sequence). The CDR3 length is 13 residues. V was trimmed by 4 bases and J by 7 bases, leaving 11 bases between them. CDR3: CASSSGDRNEQFF. The CDR3 DNA is TGTGCCAGCAGTTCGGGGGACAGAAATGAGCAGTTCTTC.

J is TRBJ2-7 and V is TRBV10-3; tentatively, D is TRBD1 (5 bases). CDR3 length: 14 amino acids. Trimming took 0 bases from V and 5 from J, leaving 11 bases between them. Per germline, CDR1 ENHRY and CDR2 SYGVKD. The CDR3 protein is CAISESRQWDEQYF. The CDR3 nucleotides read TGTGCCATCAGTGAGTCTCGACAGTGGGACGAGCAGTACTTC.

The rearrangement joins TRBV27 to TRBJ2-7, with TRBD2 matching over 13 bases. Germline values: CDR1 MNHEY, CDR2 SMNVEV (reference sequence). The CDR3 loop spans 15 amino acids. J was trimmed by 4 bases and V by 5 bases; bases with no gene match: 5. The CDR3 DNA is TGTGCCAGCAGTCCGACTAGCGGGAGGTTGTACGAGCAGTACTTC. Encoded protein: CASSPTSGRLYEQYF.

The V call is TRBV19, the J call TRBJ1-2, with 9 positions matching TRBD1. The CDR3 runs 15 residues. V was clipped by 8 bases and J by 5 bases; unmatched bases: 12. The V gene's germline CDR1 is LNHDA and CDR2 SQIVND (reference sequence). CDR3 DNA: TGTGCCAGTTGGAAAAGAACCGGGACAGGGTATGGCTACACCTTC. Translating gives CASWKRTGTGYGYTF.

The chain combines TRBV5-1 with TRBJ2-1, with D possibly TRBD2 on 7 matching bases. In germline, CDR1 is SGHRS, CDR2 YFSETQ. The CDR3 consists of 13 residues. The ends were cut back, 3 bases at V and 9 bases at J, with 13 bases in the middle. The CDR3 region is CASSWEGGGEQFF. CDR3 DNA sequence: TGCGCCAGCAGCTGGGAGGGGGGTGGTGAGCAGTTCTTC.

The table lists this clone with many counts. The chain employs TRBV6-5 and TRBJ1-2; TRBD1 aligns across 7 bases. The CDR3 totals 12 residues. After removal of 7 bases from V and 7 bases from J, the junction contained 6 bases not matched to a gene. The germline V gene encodes CDR1 MNHEY and CDR2 SVGAGI. DNA of the CDR3: TGTGCCAGCACCGAGGGGGCATCTGGCTACACCTTC. Its protein product is CASTEGASGYTF.

As DNA, the CDR3 is TGCGCCAGCAGTGAAGCCCCAAAGGGGGCGTGGGGCAATCAGCCCCAGCATTTT. Translating gives CASSEAPKGAWGNQPQHF. V gene TRBV10-2 combines with J gene TRBJ1-5, with TRBD1 matching 7 bases. This CDR3 is 18 amino acids long. Losses at the gene ends were 3 bases for V and 2 bases for J; bases not matched to a gene: 13. CDR1 and CDR2 (germline): WSHSY, SAAADI.

The chain couples TRBV6-1 to TRBJ2-7; D not certain. The V gene's germline CDR1 is MNHNS and CDR2 SASEGT. Trimming took 2 bases from V and 0 from J, leaving 8 bases between them. The length of the CDR3 is 14 residues. CDR3 residues: CASSEQEYSYEQYF. The DNA for the CDR3 is TGTGCCAGCAGTGAACAGGAATACTCCTACGAGCAGTACTTC.

The rearrangement links TRBV5-1 to TRBJ1-4; TRBD1 matches at 7 bases. Losses at the gene ends were 4 bases for V and 4 bases for J; bases not matched to a gene: 7. Germline V CDR1 and CDR2: SGHRS, YFSETQ. This CDR3 spans 15 amino acids. The CDR3 protein is CASSRRTGDNEKLFF. DNA for the CDR3: TGCGCCAGCAGCCGCCGGACAGGAGATAATGAAAAACTGTTTTTT.

This clone was detected once. The rearrangement links TRBV10-2 to TRBJ1-5; D is unclear. V was shortened by 6 bases and J by 4 bases, with 10 bases between the two germline ends. CDR1 and CDR2 from the germline V gene are WSHSY and SAAADI. The CDR3 runs 13 residues. This CDR3 is CASRREENQPQHF. Here the CDR3 DNA reads TGCGCCAGCAGGAGAGAGGAGAATCAGCCCCAGCATTTT.